One TCR beta chain is described in this entry. Its antigen is unknown. This record comes from a study of OX40 agonist ivuxolimab in advanced cancers. Study in general: Past anti-PD-1, anti-PD-L1 or anti-CTLA-4 therapy was accepted, and roughly 42% had received some.

At baseline, cycle 4 day 1, and cycle 7 day 1, blood was sampled. The method was immunoSEQ multiplex PCR; TCRdb's version includes in-frame clones alone and lacks a portion of them. The sample lists 60,000 to 70,000 clones, 75% to 90% occurring once. Whole-study results and caveats: On average, a greater number of expanded clones characterised CD8+ T cells relative to CD4+. What antigens the expanded peripheral T cells recognized was never established.

Germline CDR1 reads MRHNA; CDR2 reads SNTAGT. The V gene end was trimmed by 5 bases and the J gene end by 0 bases; junction bases not matched to a gene: 7. This CDR3 is built from 15 residues. Source: CD4+ or CD8+ T cells sorted from blood, taken in a trial of the OX40 agonist ivuxolimab. The origin of this receptor is an adult with an advanced solid tumor such as melanoma, head and neck, liver or kidney cancer. The chain couples TRBV6-4 to TRBJ2-7, with 7 bases that match TRBD2. DNA of the CDR3: TGTGCCAGCAGTCGCAAGGGACTACTCTCCTACGAGCAGTACTTC. Translated: CASSRKGLLSYEQYF.